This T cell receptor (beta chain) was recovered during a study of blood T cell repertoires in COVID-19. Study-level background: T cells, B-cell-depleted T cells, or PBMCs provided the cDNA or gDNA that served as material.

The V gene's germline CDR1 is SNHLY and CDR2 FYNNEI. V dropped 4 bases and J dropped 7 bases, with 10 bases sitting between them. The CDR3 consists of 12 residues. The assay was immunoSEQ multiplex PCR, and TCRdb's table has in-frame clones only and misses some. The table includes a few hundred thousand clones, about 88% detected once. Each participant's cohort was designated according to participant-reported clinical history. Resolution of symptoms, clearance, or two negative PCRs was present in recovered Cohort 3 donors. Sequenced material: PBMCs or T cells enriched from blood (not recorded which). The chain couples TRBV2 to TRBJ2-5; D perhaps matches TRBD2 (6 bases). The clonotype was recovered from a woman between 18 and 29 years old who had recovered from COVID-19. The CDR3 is CASSGGVVTQYF. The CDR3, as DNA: TGTGCCAGCAGTGGCGGGGTAGTGACCCAGTACTTC.